This TCR beta chain derives from a study of human T cells and chemical hapten exposure. Time point of the sample: patch test 1, 2 weeks after DPC sensitization. The treatment: therapeutic diphenylcyclopropenone sensitization with weekly scalp DPC. There are 13 residues in the CDR3. Germline lookup yields CDR1 SQVTM and CDR2 ANQGSEA. Losses at the gene ends were 6 bases for V and 5 bases for J; bases not matched to a gene: 9. TCRdb re-derived calls from the RACE reads in MiXCR, one entry per CDR3 protein. The table shows about 120,000 distinct CDR3 sequences, with roughly an eighth occurring only once.

J is TRBJ1-1 and V is TRBV29-1; TRBD1 matches 7 bases. The receptor was derived from a man in his late teens or twenties with alopecia areata. Some clones in this sample may be carry-over from other donors' samples. The sequences come from whole blood, collected in connection with sensitization to the hapten diphenylcyclopropenone (DPC). The CDR3 bases are TGCAGCGTCTCAACAGGGGAAGTAACTGAAGCTTTCTTT. Encoded protein: CSVSTGEVTEAFF. The whole variable domain, remainder taken from reference TRBV29-1 and TRBJ1-1, is SAVISQKPSRDICQRGTSLTIQCQVDSQVTMMFWYRQQPGQSLTLIATANQGSEATYESGFVIDKFPISRPNLTFSTLTVSNMSPEDSSIYLCSVSTGEVTEAFFGQGTRLTVV.